The text below deals with one TCR beta chain. Its antigen is currently unknown. The CDR3 totals 16 residues. V dropped 5 bases and J dropped 9; count of bases not matched to a gene: 15. Germline-derived CDR1 and CDR2 are MNHNY and SVGAGI (reference sequence). This record comes from a study of OX40 agonist ivuxolimab in advanced cancers. For the study at large: An anti-OX40 (CD134) antibody with agonistic activity, ivuxolimab, was administered to patients.

Generated by immunoSEQ multiplex PCR, the TCRdb table keeps only in-frame clones and is missing some. The sample lists 20,000 or so clones, approximately 87% occurring once. General study points: At doses 0.1 to 3.0 mg/kg, CD4+ and CD8+ clones expanded. Normalized T-cell clonal expansion was also low in some nonresponders.

This chain links TRBV6-6 with TRBJ2-1; 8 bases match TRBD2. The receptor's source is an adult with an advanced solid tumor such as melanoma, head and neck, liver or kidney cancer. This specimen consisted of CD4+ or CD8+ T cells sorted from blood, obtained in a trial of the OX40 agonist ivuxolimab. The DNA of the CDR3 is TGTGCCAGCAGTAATCCCCCGGGGACTAGTTTGCCTGAGCAGTTCTTC. As protein: CASSNPPGTSLPEQFF.